This TCR beta chain was observed in a study of T cell responses to AZD1222 COVID-19 vaccine. TCRdb keeps only in-frame clones here, not all; method: immunoSEQ multiplex PCR. The sample comprises under 200,000 clones, almost 95% of which are singletons, and roughly 10% rests with the top ten. There are 11 residues in the CDR3. Looked up from germline, CDR1 is SNHLY and CDR2 is FYNNEI. V lost 4 bases and J lost 6, with 3 bases in between. Specimen: peripheral blood, collected on day 0 of AZD1222 vaccination. V gene TRBV2 combines with J gene TRBJ2-2; D remains unclear. This clonotype was sampled from an adult in good health. Written as DNA, the CDR3 is TGTGCCAGCAGTGCGTCCGGGGAGCTGTTTTTT. Amino acids: CASSASGELFF.